The entry below gives a single T cell receptor beta chain sequence along with its context. In its sample, this clone was seen once. Its antigen has not been determined. No base quality values were provided; no much bigger clone lies one nucleotide off. This sample is drawn from a study of blood T cell repertoires in COVID-19 (dated by TCRdb to the early 2020s). General notes on the study: Samples from collaborators originated in the United States, Italy and Spain and spanned both the acute and convalescent phases of COVID-19. Deeply sampled blood TCRbeta repertoires from subjects exposed to, actively infected with, or recovered from COVID-19 were included in the dataset. The repertoires were made available in a free public database intended to serve as a resource for research on the immune response to SARS-CoV-2. Samples came from the ongoing ImmuneRACE study (first 160 participants) plus 1,254 subjects from 6 global collaborators. Where HLA class I and class II types were available, the types were taken from metadata supplied by the sample provider, not from assay-based typing. Sample metadata almost always included a de-identified subject ID, COVID-19 status, age in years and sex. The prospective study material was composed of cDNA or gDNA derived from T cells, B-cell-depleted T cells, or PBMCs. The full study reports these points: The quantity of clinical and demographic metadata differed by source and by participant and was supplied without curation.

TCRbeta CDR3 regions were amplified from genomic DNA by means of the immunoSEQ Assay, a bias-controlled multiplex PCR. The source study handled its data this way. Nucleated cell counts per sample were estimated from amplification of reference gene primers within the assay. To quantify the absolute abundance of each unique TCRbeta CDR3 rearrangement, sequence reads were collapsed and filtered. For each sample, productive Simpson clonality was calculated by taking the square root of Simpson's diversity index across productive rearrangements. The immuneACCESS repertoire file appears here via TCRdb, limited to in-frame rearrangements. These files lack a portion of the clones; in checked studies, under half of the deficit traces to unresolved V genes, and the cause of the others is not known. D and trimming come from the DNA, and the V and J calls and clone size come from that table. Recorded for this sample are 240,000 or so clones; approximately 83% of them occurred a single time. The top ten clones comprise around 3% of the sample.

The germline V gene (reference sequence) yields PRHDT for CDR1 and FYEKMQ for CDR2. Counted from cysteine to phenylalanine, this CDR3 has 16 amino acids. Of the read, only the CDR3 DNA is kept; its 48 bases are in frame from base 1. V has 5 bases trimmed and J has 2 bases trimmed; junction bases matching no gene number 7. Participants in the prospective study were enrolled through a virtual design, were aged roughly 18 to 100 years, and lived in roughly 24 United States geographic areas. Cohort assignment in the prospective study relied on participant-reported clinical history from a screening survey and a study questionnaire. In the prospective study, whole blood, serum and a nasopharyngeal or oropharyngeal swab were collected from each participant by mobile phlebotomists. Over a roughly two-month period, participants in the prospective study had the option of providing additional blood draws and questionnaires. Before DNA extraction, prospective study blood samples were shipped either frozen or at room temperature.

Material for sequencing was PBMCs or T cells enriched from blood (not recorded which). This clonotype was obtained from a woman aged 40 to 49 with acute COVID-19. The V gene is TRBV13 and the J gene is TRBJ2-7; the junction holds 12 bases that match TRBD2. The CDR3 reads as follows: CASSQGLAGPAYEQYF. The base sequence is TGTGCCAGCAGCCAAGGACTAGCGGGACCAGCCTACGAGCAGTACTTC.